The 3 T cell receptor beta chains below all came from one sample that was sequenced in a study of cytomegalovirus exposure and HLA in healthy donors. The primer mix had 60 Vbeta and 13 Jbeta primers. The method was immunoSEQ multiplex PCR; TCRdb's version includes in-frame clones alone and lacks a portion of them. The sample lists around 150,000 clones, less than 9.5% occurring once. Sequencing was carried out using PBMCs. Every receptor here comes from a male donor in good health and CMV-seronegative.

The chain uses TRBV10-3 and TRBJ1-2, with D unresolved. The V end was cut by 7 bases, the J end by 0 bases, with 12 bases between. CDR3 length: 14 amino acids. Germline CDR1 is ENHRY and CDR2 is SYGVKD. In nucleotides, the CDR3 is TGTGCCATCACTCTGGACTTTTCTAACTATGGCTACACCTTC. This sequence encodes CAITLDFSNYGYTF.

This chain uses TRBV18 with TRBJ2-5; tentatively, D is TRBD1 (6 bases). Germline V gives CDR1 KGHSH, CDR2 LQKENI. The CDR3 spans 13 residues. Trimming removed 4 bases at V and 5 bases at J, with 11 bases between. In nucleotides, the CDR3 is TGTGCCAGCTCACGTACAGGGACGGAGACCCAGTACTTC. Protein product: CASSRTGTETQYF.

The table lists this clone with a few counts. V is TRBV7-9 and J is TRBJ2-1; maybe TRBD2 (5 bases). Germline V CDR1 and CDR2: SEHNR, FQNEAQ (reference sequence). The CDR3 sequence is 15 residues long. With 4 bases removed from V and 6 bases from J, the gap between germline ends came to 16 bases. As DNA, the CDR3 is TGTGCCAGCAGCTCCGGGGAGAGGCTAATCAATGAGCAGTTCTTC. Amino acid sequence: CASSSGERLINEQFF.